This T cell receptor beta chain is drawn from a study of T-cell reconstitution after alpha-beta-depleted transplantation in children. The V gene's germline CDR1 is SEHNR and CDR2 FQNEAQ (reference sequence). The CDR3 has 15 residues. Trimming left V 3 bases short and J 3 bases short, with 15 bases between. Study-level points and caveats: Recipient T cells and thymic progenitors that survived were the source of the high TCRbeta diversity seen at day 60 in some patients. T-cell counts and diversity at one year following transplant were attributed mainly to newly produced T cells. Roughly two months post-transplant, alpha-beta T cells reportedly originated from several hundred graft clones that had expanded.

Unique molecular identifiers were incorporated when the TCRbeta library was constructed. TCRdb re-derived calls from the PCR reads in MiXCR, one entry per CDR3 protein. The sample yields around 600,000 distinct CDR3 sequences, approximately 22% seen once. In this sample, this clonotype turned up a few times. Its antigen is still unknown. The receptor's source is a boy younger than two who had a stem cell transplant for acute myeloid leukemia, so the T cells may come from the graft donor. This material consisted of PBMCs, mostly from graft donor cells, taken 360 days after TCRalphabeta/CD19-depleted stem cell transplant. V usage is TRBV7-9 and J usage is TRBJ2-7; tentatively, D is TRBD1 (5 bases). This CDR3 reads CASSFNQGRNYEQYF. CDR3 DNA sequence: TGTGCCAGCAGCTTCAATCAGGGTAGGAACTACGAGCAGTACTTC.